This T cell receptor beta chain was documented in a study of immune evolution from preneoplasia to lung adenocarcinoma. Patient tissue came from resections in Japan or China, 2014–2017. Trimming shortened V by 5 bases and J by 5 bases, and 13 bases separated the two germline ends. CDR3 length: 13 residues. CDR1 SGHDT and CDR2 YYEEEE come from the germline V gene. Sequenced by immunoSEQ multiplex PCR; TCRdb stores in-frame clones only, minus some. The sample lists more than 7,000 clones; approximately 78% were seen once. A single count supports this clone. Other DNA sequences in the sample encode the same CDR3.

Sequenced material: FFPE lung adenocarcinoma in situ tissue. The clonotype was recovered from a person between 65 and 79 years old with lung adenocarcinoma. The chain uses TRBV5-6 and TRBJ2-5; the D gene could be TRBD1 or TRBD2 (5 bases each). This CDR3 is CASSGRWGETQYF. For the CDR3, the DNA is TGTGCCAGCAGTGGACGGTGGGGGGAGACCCAGTACTTC.